The present TCR beta chain was sequenced within a study of T cell changes during pregnancy in multiple sclerosis. The assay was immunoSEQ multiplex PCR, and TCRdb's table has in-frame clones only and misses some. The sample consists of around 56,000 clones, 91% of them appearing once. This specimen consisted of CD4+ T cells from peripheral blood mononuclear cells, obtained in the first trimester of pregnancy. The sequence came from a female donor with multiple sclerosis, enrolled in a pregnancy study.

The CDR3 reads CASSLDSRGGNQPQHF. The CDR3 bases are TGTGCCAGCAGCTTGGATAGCAGGGGTGGCAATCAGCCCCAGCATTTT. V and J are TRBV7-2 and TRBJ1-5; a possible D gene is TRBD1 (6 bases). The CDR3 extends over 16 amino acids. CDR1 is SGHTA, CDR2 FQGNSA, per germline. V was trimmed by 3 bases and J by 2 bases, leaving 14 bases between them.